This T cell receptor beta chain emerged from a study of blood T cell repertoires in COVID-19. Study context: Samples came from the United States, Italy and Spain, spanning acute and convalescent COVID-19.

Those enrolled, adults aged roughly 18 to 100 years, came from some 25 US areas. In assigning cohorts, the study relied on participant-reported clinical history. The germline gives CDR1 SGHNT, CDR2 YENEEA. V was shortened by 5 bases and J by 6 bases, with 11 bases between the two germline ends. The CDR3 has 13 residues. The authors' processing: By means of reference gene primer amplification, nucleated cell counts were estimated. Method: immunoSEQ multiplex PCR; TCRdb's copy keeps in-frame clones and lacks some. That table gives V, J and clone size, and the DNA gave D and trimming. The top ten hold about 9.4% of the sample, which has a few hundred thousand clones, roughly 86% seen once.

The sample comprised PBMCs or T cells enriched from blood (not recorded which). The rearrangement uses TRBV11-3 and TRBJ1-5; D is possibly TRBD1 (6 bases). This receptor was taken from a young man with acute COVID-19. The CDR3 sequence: CASSTQTGQPQHF. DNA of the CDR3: TGTGCCAGCAGCACTCAGACAGGTCAGCCCCAGCATTTT.